The source of this T cell receptor (beta chain) is a study of T cells in localized non-small cell lung cancer. Findings and caveats of the study: Sequencing covered just one tumor region, so heterogeneity cannot be ruled out. Highest T cell clonality was seen in uninvolved adjacent lung, surpassing that measured in tumor. For the top 100 tumor clones, a median about 62 also appeared in adjacent lung. Density of T cells in blood, when higher, went with longer overall survival.

V dropped 2 bases and J dropped 4 bases, with 9 bases sitting between them. Germline V gene lookup returns CDR1 SGHKS and CDR2 YYEKEE (reference sequence). The CDR3 runs to 13 residues. TCRdb's table, derived via immunoSEQ multiplex PCR, lists solely in-frame clones and lacks some. In the table there are about 33,000 clones, 92% of which are singletons. On this clone itself: Its specificity is not known.

The sequenced sample was peripheral blood, obtained before any cancer treatment. This sequence joins TRBV5-5 and TRBJ1-2, with unresolved D. This TCR came from a female donor over 55 with stage I lung adenocarcinoma. CDR3 loop: CASSFGVGYGYTF. Here the CDR3 DNA reads TGTGCCAGCAGCTTCGGAGTTGGCTATGGCTACACCTTC. The whole variable domain, filled in from reference TRBV5-5 and TRBJ1-2, reads DAGVTQSPTHLIKTRGQQVTLRCSPISGHKSVSWYQQVLGQGPQFIFQYYEKEERGRGNFPDRFSARQFPNYSSELNVNALLLGDSALYLCASSFGVGYGYTFGSGTRLTVV.